This T cell receptor beta chain appears in the sequencing data of a study of blood T cell repertoires in COVID-19. As for the study in general: Italy, Spain and the United States were the sources of the convalescent and acute COVID-19 samples. Sources were T cells, B-cell-depleted T cells, or PBMCs; the material itself was cDNA or gDNA.

Original handling: Amplification with reference gene primers provided the estimates of nucleated cell counts. Using immunoSEQ multiplex PCR, the repertoire was profiled, and TCRdb retains in-frame clones only, with some absent. The DNA was the basis for D and trimming; V, J and clone size are from that table. The table lists 200,000 to 300,000 clones, 80% to 90% of them singletons. Germline loops: CDR1 MRHNA, CDR2 SNTAGT. V gave up 5 bases and J gave up 4 bases, with 8 bases separating them. This CDR3 comprises 13 residues. Source material: PBMCs or T cells enriched from blood (not recorded which). The clonotype originates from a young woman who had recovered from COVID-19. The V call is TRBV6-4, the J call TRBJ2-2; no firm D call. The CDR3 DNA sequence: TGTGCCAGCAGTCCAGGCAGCACCGGGGAGCTGTTTTTT. Protein: CASSPGSTGELFF.